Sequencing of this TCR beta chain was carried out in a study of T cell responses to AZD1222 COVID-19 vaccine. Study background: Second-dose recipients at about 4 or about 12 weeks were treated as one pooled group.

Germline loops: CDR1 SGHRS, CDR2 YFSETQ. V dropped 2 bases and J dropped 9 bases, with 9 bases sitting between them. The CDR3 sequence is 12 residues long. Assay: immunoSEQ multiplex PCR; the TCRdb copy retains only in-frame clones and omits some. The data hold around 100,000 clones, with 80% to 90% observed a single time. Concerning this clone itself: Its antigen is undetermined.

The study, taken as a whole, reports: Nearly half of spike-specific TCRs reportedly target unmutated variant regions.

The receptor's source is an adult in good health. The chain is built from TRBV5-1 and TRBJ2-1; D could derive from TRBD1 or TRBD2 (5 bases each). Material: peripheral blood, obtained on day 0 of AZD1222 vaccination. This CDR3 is CASSLSGTEQFF. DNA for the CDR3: TGCGCCAGCAGCTTATCGGGGACTGAGCAGTTCTTC.